Presented here are 11 T cell receptor beta chains from one specimen sequenced in a study of CD8 T cells in Susac syndrome. With random hexamers, reverse transcription was performed on about 0.45 to 1 ug of RNA. TCRdb called the immunoSEQ multiplex PCR reads again in MiXCR, with one record for every CDR3 protein. The sample shows roughly 110,000 distinct CDR3 sequences, approximately 93% of them seen only once. Material: CD8+ T cells from PBMCs. The receptors here all came from a human donor with Susac syndrome.

The chain employs TRBV20-1 and TRBJ2-7; TRBD1 might be the D (5 bases). This CDR3 spans 14 amino acids. Trimming shortened V by 0 bases and J by 0 bases, and 9 bases separated the two germline ends. Per the germline V gene, CDR1 is DFQATT and CDR2 is SNEGSKA (reference sequence). The CDR3 spells CSAREYRSSYEQYF. The CDR3 nucleotides read TGCAGTGCTAGAGAATACAGGAGCTCCTACGAGCAGTACTTC.

This sequence joins TRBV7-9 and TRBJ1-3, with 7 bases matching TRBD1. J was trimmed by 2 bases and V by 5 bases; bases with no gene match: 3. Germline V gene sequence: CDR1 SEHNR, CDR2 FQNEAQ (reference sequence). The CDR3 covers 14 residues. Here the CDR3 reads CASSPGTAGNTIYF. The CDR3 region has the DNA TGTGCCAGCAGCCCAGGGACAGCTGGAAACACCATATATTTT.

The sample holds a few counts of this clonotype. The chain recombines TRBV20-1 with TRBJ2-1; no reliable D call. The V gene lost 5 bases and the J gene lost 4 bases, with 3 bases spanning the gap. Germline V gene data show CDR1 as DFQATT and CDR2 as SNEGSKA (reference sequence). The CDR3 runs 10 residues. In DNA form, the CDR3 reads TGCAGTGCTCCGTACAATGAGCAGTTCTTC. It specifies CSAPYNEQFF.

The V and J genes are TRBV21-1 and TRBJ2-3; no DNA check was done on the table's D call, TRBD1. TRBV21-1 is a pseudogene segment. The CDR3 sequence is 15 residues long. CDR3: CASSRGGPIPDTQYF. Written as DNA, the CDR3 is TGTGCCAGCAGCAGGGGCGGCCCTATCCCAGATACGCAGTATTTT.

This chain connects TRBV7-9 to TRBJ1-2; 7 bases are shared with TRBD1. V trimming: 3 bases; J trimming: 8 bases; junction bases outside the gene matches: 3. Germline V CDR1 and CDR2: SEHNR, FQNEAQ (reference sequence). The CDR3 extends over 12 amino acids. The DNA for the CDR3 is TGTGCCAGCAGCTTCGGAGGGGGCGGCTACACCTTC. It translates to CASSFGGGGYTF.

The CDR3 bases are TGTGCCAGCAGCCACCCTTTAAGGGTCGGGGCCAACGTCCTGACTTTC. Its protein product is CASSHPLRVGANVLTF. V gene TRBV14 combines with J gene TRBJ2-6; no firm D call. From germline, CDR1 is SGHDN and CDR2 FVKESK. Deletions cut 3 bases from V and 4 bases from J, with 13 bases between. The CDR3 totals 16 residues.

V gene TRBV3-1 combines with J gene TRBJ2-5; 12 positions match TRBD1. Unmatched junction bases numbered 6, after V lost 4 bases and J lost 6 bases. From germline, CDR1 is LGHDT and CDR2 YNNKEL (reference sequence). CDR3 length equals 15 residues. The CDR3 protein is CASSPGTGGAQTQYF. The CDR3, as DNA: TGTGCCAGCAGCCCCGGGACAGGGGGCGCCCAGACCCAGTACTTC.

This clonotype was recorded only once. The CDR3 DNA follows: TGTGCCAGCAGTGAATGGACAGGGAGGGATTCACCCCTCCACTTT. This translates into CASSEWTGRDSPLHF. The J gene is TRBJ1-6, the V gene TRBV2, with TRBD1 matching 8 bases. CDR3 length: 15 amino acids. From germline, CDR1 is SNHLY and CDR2 FYNNEI. The trim removed 2 bases at V and 8 bases at J, leaving 5 bases unmatched.

The CDR3 is CASSEAPTAAPPEFF. The CDR3 nucleotides read TGTGCCAGCAGTGAAGCGCCTACAGCGGCTCCTCCAGAGTTCTTC. The rearrangement uses TRBV2 and TRBJ2-1, with a possible D match to TRBD2 (5 bases). With 0 bases removed from V and 14 bases from J, the gap between germline ends came to 20 bases. CDR1 is SNHLY, CDR2 FYNNEI, per germline. The CDR3 has 15 amino acids. The full variable domain, in which reference TRBV2 and TRBJ2-1 provide the parts outside the CDR3, is EPEVTQTPSHQVTQMGQEVILRCVPISNHLYFYWYRQILGQKVEFLVSFYNNEISEKSEIFDDQFSVERPDGSNFTLKIRSTKLEDSAMYFCASSEAPTAAPPEFFGPGTRLTVL.

The rearrangement uses TRBV29-1 and TRBJ2-1; 9 bases agree with TRBD1. The length of the CDR3 is 14 residues. The ends lost 6 bases at V and 2 bases at J; junction bases unmatched: 5. From germline, CDR1 is SQVTM and CDR2 ANQGSEA. The CDR3 region is CSVPGTGPYNEQFF. The CDR3 nucleotides read TGCAGCGTACCCGGGACAGGGCCCTACAATGAGCAGTTCTTC.

The chain combines TRBV5-6 with TRBJ1-2; possible D gene TRBD1, 6 bases. V gave up 5 bases and J gave up 4 bases, with 12 bases separating them. This CDR3 is built from 13 residues. Germline V gene data show CDR1 as SGHDT and CDR2 as YYEEEE. CDR3 coding DNA: TGTGCCAGCAGGCAAACAGGGCTCTATGGCTACACCTTC. Its protein is CASRQTGLYGYTF.